This T cell receptor (beta chain) was profiled in a study of T cell responses to AZD1222 COVID-19 vaccine. Generated by immunoSEQ multiplex PCR, the TCRdb table keeps only in-frame clones and is missing some. This table holds nearly 90,000 clones, about 91% found once. Trimming cost V 5 bases and J 8 bases, with 18 bases left between them. Germline assignment: CDR1 SNHLY and CDR2 FYNNEI. The CDR3 loop spans 15 amino acids. The chain is built from TRBV2 and TRBJ1-4, with D tentatively TRBD1 (5 bases). The clonotype comes from an adult who received the AZD1222 COVID-19 vaccine. Sequenced here: peripheral blood, sampled 28 days after the second AZD1222 dose. CDR3 residues: CASSWPTAGQEKLFF. Here the CDR3 DNA reads TGTGCCAGCAGTTGGCCGACAGCGGGTCAGGAAAAACTGTTTTTT.